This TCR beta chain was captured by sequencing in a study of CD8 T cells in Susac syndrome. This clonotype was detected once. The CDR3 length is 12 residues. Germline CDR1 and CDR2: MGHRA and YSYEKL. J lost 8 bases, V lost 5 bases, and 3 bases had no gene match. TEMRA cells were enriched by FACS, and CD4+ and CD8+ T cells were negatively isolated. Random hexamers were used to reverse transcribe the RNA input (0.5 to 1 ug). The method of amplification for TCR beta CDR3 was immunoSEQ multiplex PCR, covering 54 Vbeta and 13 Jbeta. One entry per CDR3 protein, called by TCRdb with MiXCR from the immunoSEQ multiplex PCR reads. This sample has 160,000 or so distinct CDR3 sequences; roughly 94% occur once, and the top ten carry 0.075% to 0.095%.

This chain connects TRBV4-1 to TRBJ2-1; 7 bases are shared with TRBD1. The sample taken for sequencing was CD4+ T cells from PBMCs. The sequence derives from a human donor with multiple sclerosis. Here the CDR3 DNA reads TGCGCCAGCAGCTTCCAGGGGGATGAGCAGTTCTTC. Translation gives CASSFQGDEQFF.